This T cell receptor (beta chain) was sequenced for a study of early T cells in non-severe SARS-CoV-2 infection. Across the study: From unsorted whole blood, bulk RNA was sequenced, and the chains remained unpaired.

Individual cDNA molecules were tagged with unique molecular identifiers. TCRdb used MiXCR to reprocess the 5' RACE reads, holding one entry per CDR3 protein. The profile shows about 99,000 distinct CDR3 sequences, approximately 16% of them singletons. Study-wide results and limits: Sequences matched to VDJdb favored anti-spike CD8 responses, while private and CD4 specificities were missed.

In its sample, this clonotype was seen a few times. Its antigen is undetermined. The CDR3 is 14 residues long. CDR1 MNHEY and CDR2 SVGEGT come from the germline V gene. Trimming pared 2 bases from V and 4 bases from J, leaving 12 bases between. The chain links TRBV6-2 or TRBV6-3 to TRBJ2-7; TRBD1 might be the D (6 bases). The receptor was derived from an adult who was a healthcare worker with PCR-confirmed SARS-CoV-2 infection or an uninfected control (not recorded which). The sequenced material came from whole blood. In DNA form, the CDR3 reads TGTGCCAGCAGTTACCCCGGACAGAGATACGAGCAGTACTTC. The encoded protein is CASSYPGQRYEQYF.